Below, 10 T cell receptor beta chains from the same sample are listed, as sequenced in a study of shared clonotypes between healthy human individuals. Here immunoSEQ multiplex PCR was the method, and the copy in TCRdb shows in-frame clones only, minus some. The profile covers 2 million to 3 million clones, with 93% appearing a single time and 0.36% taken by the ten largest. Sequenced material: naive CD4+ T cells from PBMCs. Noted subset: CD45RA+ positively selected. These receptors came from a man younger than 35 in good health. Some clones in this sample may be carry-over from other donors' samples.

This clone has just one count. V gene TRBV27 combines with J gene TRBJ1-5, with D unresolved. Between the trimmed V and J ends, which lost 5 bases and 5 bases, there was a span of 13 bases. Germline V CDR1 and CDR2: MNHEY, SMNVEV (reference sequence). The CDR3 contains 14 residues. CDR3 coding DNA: TGTGCCAGCAGTGGATTGGACGGGGATCAGCCCCAGCATTTT. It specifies CASSGLDGDQPQHF.

CDR3 bases: TGTGCCAGCAGCTTAGGGCTGGCATTGAACACCGGGGAGCTGTTTTTT. This sequence encodes CASSLGLALNTGELFF. This chain connects TRBV7-9 to TRBJ2-2; D unresolved. The CDR3 sequence is 16 residues long. Germline CDR1 is SEHNR and CDR2 is FQNEAQ (reference sequence). V was trimmed by 1 base and J by 1 base, leaving 10 bases between them.

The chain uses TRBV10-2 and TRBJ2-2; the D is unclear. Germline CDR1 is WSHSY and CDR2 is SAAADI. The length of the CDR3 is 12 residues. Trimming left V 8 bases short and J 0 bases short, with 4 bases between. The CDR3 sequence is CASEANTGELFF. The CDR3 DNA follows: TGCGCCAGCGAGGCGAACACCGGGGAGCTGTTTTTT.

Written as DNA, the CDR3 is TGTGCCAGCAGCTTAAGACTAGTCCTGGTCTCTGGGGCCAACGTCCTGACTTTC. Its translation is CASSLRLVLVSGANVLTF. This chain connects TRBV5-6 to TRBJ2-6; possible D gene TRBD2, 6 bases. V shed 2 bases and J shed 0 bases, with 15 bases lying between them. The V gene's germline CDR1 is SGHDT and CDR2 YYEEEE. The CDR3 consists of 18 residues.

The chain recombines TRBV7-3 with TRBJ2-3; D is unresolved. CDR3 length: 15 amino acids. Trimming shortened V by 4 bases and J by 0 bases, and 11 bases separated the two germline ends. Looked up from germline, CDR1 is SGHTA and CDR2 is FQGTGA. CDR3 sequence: CASSSRPGSTDTQYF. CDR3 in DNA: TGTGCCAGCAGCTCAAGGCCCGGCAGCACAGATACGCAGTATTTT.

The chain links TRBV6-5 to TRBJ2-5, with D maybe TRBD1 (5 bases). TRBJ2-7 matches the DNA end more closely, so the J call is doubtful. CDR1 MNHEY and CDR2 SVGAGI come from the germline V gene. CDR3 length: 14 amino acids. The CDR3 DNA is TGTGCCAGCAGTTACTCCCAGGGCTCCTACGAGCAGTACTTC. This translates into CASSYSQGSYEQYF.

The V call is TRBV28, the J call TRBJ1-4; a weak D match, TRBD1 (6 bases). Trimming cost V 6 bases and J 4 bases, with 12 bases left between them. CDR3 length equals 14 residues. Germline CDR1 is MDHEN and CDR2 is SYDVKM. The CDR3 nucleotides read TGTGCCAGCAGCCGGGGGCGGGGTAATGAAAAACTGTTTTTT. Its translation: CASSRGRGNEKLFF.

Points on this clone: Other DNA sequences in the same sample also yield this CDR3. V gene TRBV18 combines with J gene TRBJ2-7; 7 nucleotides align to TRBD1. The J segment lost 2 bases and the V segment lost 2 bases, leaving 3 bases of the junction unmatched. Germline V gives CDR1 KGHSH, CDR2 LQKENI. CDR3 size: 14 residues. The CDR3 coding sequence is TGTGCCAGCTCACCAGGGACAGAGGCCTACGAGCAGTACTTC. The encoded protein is CASSPGTEAYEQYF.

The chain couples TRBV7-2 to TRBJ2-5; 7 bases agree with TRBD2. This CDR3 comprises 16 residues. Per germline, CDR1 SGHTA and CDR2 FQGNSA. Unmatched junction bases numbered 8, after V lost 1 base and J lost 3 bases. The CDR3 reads CASSLVGLGGEETQYF. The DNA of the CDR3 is TGTGCCAGCAGCTTAGTAGGTCTGGGAGGGGAAGAGACCCAGTACTTC.

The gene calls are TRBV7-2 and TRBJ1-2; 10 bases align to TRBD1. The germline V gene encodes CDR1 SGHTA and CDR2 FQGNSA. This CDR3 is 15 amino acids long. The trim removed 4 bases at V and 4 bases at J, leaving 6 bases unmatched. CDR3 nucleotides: TGTGCCAGCAGCTCCTCGACAGGGGGCGCCTATGGCTACACCTTC. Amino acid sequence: CASSSSTGGAYGYTF.